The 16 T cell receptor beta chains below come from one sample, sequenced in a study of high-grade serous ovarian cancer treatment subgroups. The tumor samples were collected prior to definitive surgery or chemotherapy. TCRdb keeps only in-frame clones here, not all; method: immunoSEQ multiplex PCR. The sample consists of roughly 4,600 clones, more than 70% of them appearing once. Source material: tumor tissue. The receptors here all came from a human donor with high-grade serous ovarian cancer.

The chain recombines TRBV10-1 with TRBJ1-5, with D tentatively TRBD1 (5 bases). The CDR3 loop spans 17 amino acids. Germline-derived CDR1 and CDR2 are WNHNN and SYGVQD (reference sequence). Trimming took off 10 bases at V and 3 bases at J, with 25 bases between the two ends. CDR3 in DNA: TGCGCCACCCCGGGCGGGGGGTTGGAAGGGTACAATCAGCCCCAGCATTTT. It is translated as CATPGGGLEGYNQPQHF.

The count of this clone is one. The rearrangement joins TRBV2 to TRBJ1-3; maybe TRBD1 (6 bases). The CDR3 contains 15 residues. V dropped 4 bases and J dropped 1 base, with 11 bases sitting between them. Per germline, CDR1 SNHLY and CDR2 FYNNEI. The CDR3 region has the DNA TGTGCCAGCAGTGCCCAGGGGTTGTCTGGAAACACCATATATTTT. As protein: CASSAQGLSGNTIYF. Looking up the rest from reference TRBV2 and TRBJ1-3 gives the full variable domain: EPEVTQTPSHQVTQMGQEVILRCVPISNHLYFYWYRQILGQKVEFLVSFYNNEISEKSEIFDDQFSVERPDGSNFTLKIRSTKLEDSAMYFCASSAQGLSGNTIYFGEGSWLTVV.

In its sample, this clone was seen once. CDR3 sequence reads: CASSLRGVLRNTIYF. In nucleotides, the CDR3 is TGTGCCAGCAGCTTGCGTGGGGTTCTACGAAACACCATATATTTT. The chain links TRBV5-6 to TRBJ1-3; no definite D call. Germline V lookup: CDR1 SGHDT, CDR2 YYEEEE. The CDR3 consists of 15 residues. V was pared by 1 base and J by 5 bases, with 13 bases between.

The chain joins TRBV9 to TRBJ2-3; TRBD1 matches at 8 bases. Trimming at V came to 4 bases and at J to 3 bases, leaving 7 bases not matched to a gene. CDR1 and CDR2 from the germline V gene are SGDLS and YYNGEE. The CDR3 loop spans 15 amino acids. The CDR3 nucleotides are TGTGCCAGCAGCATCGGACAGGGTTGGACAGATACGCAGTATTTT. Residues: CASSIGQGWTDTQYF.

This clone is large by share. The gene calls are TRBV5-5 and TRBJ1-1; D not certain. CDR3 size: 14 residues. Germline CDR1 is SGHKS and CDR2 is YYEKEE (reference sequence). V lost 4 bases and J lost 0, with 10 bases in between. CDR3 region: CASSLQRMNTEAFF. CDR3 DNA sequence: TGTGCCAGCAGCCTGCAGAGGATGAACACTGAAGCTTTCTTT.

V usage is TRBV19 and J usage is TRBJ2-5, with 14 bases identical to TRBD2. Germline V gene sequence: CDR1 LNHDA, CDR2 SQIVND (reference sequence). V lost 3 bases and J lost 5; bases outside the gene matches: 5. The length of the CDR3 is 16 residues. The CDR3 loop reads CASSMGLAGAMETQYF. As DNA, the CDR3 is TGTGCCAGTAGTATGGGACTAGCGGGAGCTATGGAGACCCAGTACTTC.

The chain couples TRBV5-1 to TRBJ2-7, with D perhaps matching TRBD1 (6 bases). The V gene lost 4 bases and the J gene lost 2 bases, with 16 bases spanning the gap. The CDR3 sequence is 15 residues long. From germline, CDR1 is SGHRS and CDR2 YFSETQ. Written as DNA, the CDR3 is TGCGCCAGCAGCCTGGGTTGGACAGAGACCTACGAGCAGTACTTC. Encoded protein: CASSLGWTETYEQYF.

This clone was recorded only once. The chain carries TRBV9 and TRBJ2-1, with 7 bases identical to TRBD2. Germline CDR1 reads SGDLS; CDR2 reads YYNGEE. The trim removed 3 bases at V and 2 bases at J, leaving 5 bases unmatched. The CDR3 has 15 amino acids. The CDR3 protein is CASSAGTITYNEQFF. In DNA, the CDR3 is TGTGCCAGCAGCGCCGGGACTATAACCTACAATGAGCAGTTCTTC.

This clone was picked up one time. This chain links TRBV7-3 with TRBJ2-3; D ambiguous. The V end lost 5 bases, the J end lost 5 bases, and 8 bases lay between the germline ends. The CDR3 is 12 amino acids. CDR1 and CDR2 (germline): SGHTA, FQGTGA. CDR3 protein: CASSQYGDTQYF. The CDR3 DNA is TGTGCCAGCAGCCAATACGGAGATACGCAGTATTTT.

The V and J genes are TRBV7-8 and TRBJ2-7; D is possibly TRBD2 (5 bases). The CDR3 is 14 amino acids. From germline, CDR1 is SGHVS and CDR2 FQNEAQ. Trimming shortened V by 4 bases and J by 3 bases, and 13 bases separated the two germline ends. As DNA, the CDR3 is TGTGCCAGCAGCTCAAAGATCGGGGTCTACGAGCAGTACTTC. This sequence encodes CASSSKIGVYEQYF.

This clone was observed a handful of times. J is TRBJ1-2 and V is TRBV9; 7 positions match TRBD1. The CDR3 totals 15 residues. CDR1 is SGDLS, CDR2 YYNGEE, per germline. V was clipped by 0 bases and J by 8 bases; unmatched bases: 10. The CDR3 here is CASSVEAGTADGYTF. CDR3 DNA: TGTGCCAGCAGCGTAGAGGCCGGGACAGCAGACGGCTACACCTTC.

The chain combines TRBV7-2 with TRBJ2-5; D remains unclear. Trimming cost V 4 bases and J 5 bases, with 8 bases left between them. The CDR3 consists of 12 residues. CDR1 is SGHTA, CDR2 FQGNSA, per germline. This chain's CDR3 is CASSWARETQYF. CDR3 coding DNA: TGTGCCAGCAGCTGGGCGAGGGAGACCCAGTACTTC.

For the CDR3, the DNA is TGTGCCACCAACAGCATAGCGGGAGAGACCCAGTACTTC. As protein: CATNSIAGETQYF. This chain joins TRBV15 and TRBJ2-5; 7 nucleotides match TRBD2. V shed 7 bases and J 4 bases; nucleotides not matched to a gene: 6. CDR1 is LNHNV and CDR2 is YYDKDF in the germline V gene (reference sequence). The CDR3 contains 13 residues.

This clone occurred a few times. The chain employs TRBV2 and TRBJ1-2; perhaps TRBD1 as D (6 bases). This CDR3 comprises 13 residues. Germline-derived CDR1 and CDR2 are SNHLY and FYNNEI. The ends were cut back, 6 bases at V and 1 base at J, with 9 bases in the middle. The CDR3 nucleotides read TGTGCCAGCAGGGGGACACGTAACTATGGCTACACCTTC. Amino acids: CASRGTRNYGYTF.

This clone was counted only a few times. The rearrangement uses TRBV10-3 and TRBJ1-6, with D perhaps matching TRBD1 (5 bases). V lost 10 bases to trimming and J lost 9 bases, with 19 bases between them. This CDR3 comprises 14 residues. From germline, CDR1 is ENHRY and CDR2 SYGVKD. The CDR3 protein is CATTWGKAGSPLHF. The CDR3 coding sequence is TGTGCCACCACCTGGGGGAAGGCCGGTTCACCCCTCCACTTT.

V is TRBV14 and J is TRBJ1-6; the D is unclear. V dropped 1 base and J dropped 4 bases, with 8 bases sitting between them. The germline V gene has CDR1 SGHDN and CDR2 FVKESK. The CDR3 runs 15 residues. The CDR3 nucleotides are TGTGCCAGCAGCCAAGGAGCAACGTATAATTCACCCCTCCACTTT. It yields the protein CASSQGATYNSPLHF.